A selection of T cell receptor beta chains follows, all from one sample in a study of blood T cell repertoires in COVID-19. Some clones are missing from TCRdb's copy, which holds only in-frame ones; the method was immunoSEQ multiplex PCR. The table records 150,000 to 200,000 clones, around 85% of them present only once. Material for sequencing was peripheral blood. These TCRs come from a man between 65 and 80 years old with active or convalescent COVID-19. CDR3s include the opening cysteine and the closing phenylalanine or tryptophan. A D gene is named only where the DNA matches it firmly. Rows may omit the clone size; those that give it use once, few, many or a size class.

D gene: TRBD1; J gene: TRBJ1-1; V gene: TRBV7-8; clone size: -; CDR3 DNA: TGTGCCAGCAGCTTAGCGCGGTTCCAGGGGGGCAGAAACACTGAAGCTTTCTTT; CDR3 protein: CASSLARFQGGRNTEAFF
D gene: TRBD2; J gene: TRBJ2-7; V gene: TRBV4-1; clone size: -; CDR3 DNA: TGCGCCAGCAGCCAAGCTACTAGCGGTACCTACGAGCAGTACTTC; CDR3 protein: CASSQATSGTYEQYF
D gene: TRBD1; J gene: TRBJ1-4; V gene: TRBV30; clone size: -; CDR3 DNA: TGTGCCTGTGAGGACAGGGGGTGGGAAAAACTGTTTTTT; CDR3 protein: CACEDRGWEKLFF
D gene: -; J gene: TRBJ2-7; V gene: TRBV15; clone size: -; CDR3 DNA: TGTGCCACCTCCAGATCTGAGGGCGGAGACTACGAGCAGTACTTC; CDR3 protein: CATSRSEGGDYEQYF
D gene: TRBD2; J gene: TRBJ2-3; V gene: TRBV7-2; clone size: once; CDR3 DNA: TGTGCCAGCAGGCCGAACCTAGCGGAGAACACAGATACGCAGTATTTT; CDR3 protein: CASRPNLAENTDTQYF
D gene: -; J gene: TRBJ1-2; V gene: TRBV19; clone size: -; CDR3 DNA: TGTGCCAGTAGTCCCGGAGGCTATGGCTACACCTTC; CDR3 protein: CASSPGGYGYTF
D gene: -; J gene: TRBJ1-1; V gene: TRBV12-3/TRBV12-4; clone size: -; CDR3 DNA: TGTGCCAGCAGTTTCGAGGGTTACACTGAAGCTTTCTTT; CDR3 protein: CASSFEGYTEAFF
D gene: -; J gene: TRBJ1-1; V gene: TRBV2; clone size: -; CDR3 DNA: TGTGCCAGCAGTGAAGCGCCTATTACTGAAGCTTTCTTT; CDR3 protein: CASSEAPITEAFF
D gene: -; J gene: TRBJ2-1; V gene: TRBV5-4; clone size: -; CDR3 DNA: TGTGCCAGCAGCTTACAGGGACCTAGGGGAAATGAGCAGTTCTTC; CDR3 protein: CASSLQGPRGNEQFF
D gene: TRBD2; J gene: TRBJ2-3; V gene: TRBV5-1; clone size: -; CDR3 DNA: TGCGCCAGCAGCGAGACCCTAGCGGGAGGATCCGCAGATACGCAGTATTTT; CDR3 protein: CASSETLAGGSADTQYF
D gene: -; J gene: TRBJ2-5; V gene: TRBV28; clone size: -; CDR3 DNA: TGTGCCAGCAGTTTTCGGACAGATACACAAGAGACCCAGTACTTC; CDR3 protein: CASSFRTDTQETQYF
D gene: -; J gene: TRBJ2-1; V gene: TRBV7-9; clone size: once; CDR3 DNA: TGTGCCAGCAGCTTGGGGCCCAGGCCAAAGCAGTTCTTC; CDR3 protein: CASSLGPRPKQFF
D gene: TRBD2; J gene: TRBJ2-2; V gene: TRBV3-1/TRBV3-2; clone size: -; CDR3 DNA: TGTGCCAGCAGCCAAGATAGACTAGCGGGGGACGCCCGGGAGCTGTTTTTT; CDR3 protein: CASSQDRLAGDARELFF
D gene: -; J gene: TRBJ2-7; V gene: TRBV10-2; clone size: -; CDR3 DNA: TGCGCCAGCACGGCGGGTATCTCCTACGAGCAGTACTTC; CDR3 protein: CASTAGISYEQYF
D gene: -; J gene: TRBJ2-1; V gene: TRBV27; clone size: -; CDR3 DNA: TGTGCCAGCAGTCGCTACAGGGTTCATGAGCAGTTCTTC; CDR3 protein: CASSRYRVHEQFF
D gene: TRBD1; J gene: TRBJ1-4; V gene: TRBV19; clone size: -; CDR3 DNA: TGTGCCAGTCGATTACAGGGGGGAACTAATGAAAAACTGTTTTTT; CDR3 protein: CASRLQGGTNEKLFF
D gene: TRBD2; J gene: TRBJ2-2; V gene: TRBV5-1; clone size: -; CDR3 DNA: TGCGCCAGCAGCCGTAGCGGGGGGGCAAGTACCGGGGAGCTGTTTTTT; CDR3 protein: CASSRSGGASTGELFF
D gene: TRBD1; J gene: TRBJ1-5; V gene: TRBV28; clone size: -; CDR3 DNA: TGTGCCAGCAGTTTTCCCACAGGGGGCAATCAGCCCCAGCATTTT; CDR3 protein: CASSFPTGGNQPQHF
D gene: -; J gene: TRBJ1-1; V gene: TRBV7-9; clone size: -; CDR3 DNA: TGTGCCAGCAGTCAACAGGGAACTGAAGCTTTCTTT; CDR3 protein: CASSQQGTEAFF
D gene: -; J gene: TRBJ2-1; V gene: TRBV10-3; clone size: -; CDR3 DNA: TGTGCCATCAGCGAACGGGGGATGAATGGTTACAATGAGCAGTTCTTC; CDR3 protein: CAISERGMNGYNEQFF
D gene: TRBD1; J gene: TRBJ1-4; V gene: TRBV29-1; clone size: -; CDR3 DNA: TGCAGCGTGACAGGGGGAAATGAAAAACTGTTTTTT; CDR3 protein: CSVTGGNEKLFF
D gene: -; J gene: TRBJ2-7; V gene: TRBV7-2; clone size: few; CDR3 DNA: TGTGCCAGCAGCCTGCGGGGTAGGGGCGGCGAGCAGTACTTC; CDR3 protein: CASSLRGRGGEQYF
D gene: TRBD1; J gene: TRBJ2-2; V gene: TRBV5-6; clone size: once; CDR3 DNA: TGTGCCAGCAGCCGCCGGGACAGGGGTGTTCTTGGCACCGGGGAGCTGTTTTTT; CDR3 protein: CASSRRDRGVLGTGELFF
D gene: -; J gene: TRBJ2-7; V gene: TRBV4-3; clone size: -; CDR3 DNA: TGCGCCAGCAGCCAAGCCCCGACAGTAGTATACGAGCAGTACTTC; CDR3 protein: CASSQAPTVVYEQYF
D gene: -; J gene: TRBJ2-3; V gene: TRBV28; clone size: -; CDR3 DNA: TGTGCCACCTCCCCCCGGGGGGATACGCAGTATTTT; CDR3 protein: CATSPRGDTQYF
D gene: TRBD1; J gene: TRBJ2-2; V gene: TRBV6-2/TRBV6-3; clone size: -; CDR3 DNA: TGTGCCAGCAGTTTCTGGAACAGGGGTCGCGGGGAGCTGTTTTTT; CDR3 protein: CASSFWNRGRGELFF
D gene: TRBD1; J gene: TRBJ1-2; V gene: TRBV7-2; clone size: -; CDR3 DNA: TGTGCCAGCAGCCCCGTTGGACAGGGGTTGTATGGCTACACCTTC; CDR3 protein: CASSPVGQGLYGYTF
D gene: -; J gene: TRBJ1-1; V gene: TRBV5-4; clone size: -; CDR3 DNA: TGTGCCAGCAGCTTGGTACGTAGTGGGAACACTGAAGCTTTCTTT; CDR3 protein: CASSLVRSGNTEAFF
D gene: TRBD1; J gene: TRBJ1-2; V gene: TRBV7-2; clone size: -; CDR3 DNA: TGTGCCAGCAGCTCACCAAACAGGGGTAACTATGGCTACACCTTC; CDR3 protein: CASSSPNRGNYGYTF
D gene: TRBD1; J gene: TRBJ2-7; V gene: TRBV2; clone size: -; CDR3 DNA: TGTGCCAGCGCCTTCGACAGGGGGCTACTGCAGTACTTC; CDR3 protein: CASAFDRGLLQYF
D gene: TRBD2; J gene: TRBJ2-1; V gene: TRBV28; clone size: -; CDR3 DNA: TGTGCCAGCAGGGGGGGGTACAATGAGCAGTTCTTC; CDR3 protein: CASRGGYNEQFF
D gene: TRBD1; J gene: TRBJ2-7; V gene: TRBV14; clone size: -; CDR3 DNA: TGTGCCAGCAGCCCCCTGGGACAGCTCTCCTACGAGCAGTACTTC; CDR3 protein: CASSPLGQLSYEQYF
D gene: TRBD2; J gene: TRBJ2-5; V gene: TRBV19; clone size: -; CDR3 DNA: TGTGCCAGTAGTATCGGACTAGCGGGGGGCCAAGAGACCCAGTACTTC; CDR3 protein: CASSIGLAGGQETQYF
D gene: TRBD1; J gene: TRBJ2-4; V gene: TRBV7-2; clone size: -; CDR3 DNA: TGTGCCAGCAGCAGGACGAGGACAGGGGGCGCCGGCATTCAGTACTTC; CDR3 protein: CASSRTRTGGAGIQYF
D gene: -; J gene: TRBJ2-1; V gene: TRBV7-2; clone size: -; CDR3 DNA: TGTGCCAGCAGCTTAAACAGGGATGAGCAGTTCTTC; CDR3 protein: CASSLNRDEQFF
D gene: -; J gene: TRBJ2-2; V gene: TRBV5-6; clone size: -; CDR3 DNA: TGTGCCAGCAGCGCATCGGGACAAGCGAACACCGGGGAGCTGTTTTTT; CDR3 protein: CASSASGQANTGELFF
D gene: -; J gene: TRBJ2-7; V gene: TRBV11-2; clone size: -; CDR3 DNA: TGTGCCAGCAGTCGGTCGCAGGTAGGCGACTACGAGCAGTACTTC; CDR3 protein: CASSRSQVGDYEQYF
D gene: TRBD2; J gene: TRBJ2-1; V gene: TRBV7-2; clone size: -; CDR3 DNA: TGTGCCAGCAGCTTGTCGGGAGGGGCTTTCTGGAATGAGCAGTTCTTC; CDR3 protein: CASSLSGGAFWNEQFF
D gene: -; J gene: TRBJ2-2; V gene: TRBV7-2; clone size: -; CDR3 DNA: TGTGCCAGCAGCTTAGTCCCCTACACCGGGGAGCTGTTTTTT; CDR3 protein: CASSLVPYTGELFF
D gene: TRBD1; J gene: TRBJ1-2; V gene: TRBV18; clone size: -; CDR3 DNA: TGTGCCAGCTCACCAGAGGGGGCTTATGGCTACACCTTC; CDR3 protein: CASSPEGAYGYTF
D gene: -; J gene: TRBJ2-7; V gene: TRBV7-9; clone size: -; CDR3 DNA: TGTGCCAGCAGCTTAATTGGGGCTCGGTACGAGCAGTACTTC; CDR3 protein: CASSLIGARYEQYF
D gene: -; J gene: TRBJ1-2; V gene: TRBV6-2/TRBV6-3; clone size: -; CDR3 DNA: TGTGCCAGCAGTGGTACAAACTATGGCTACACCTTC; CDR3 protein: CASSGTNYGYTF
D gene: -; J gene: TRBJ1-6; V gene: TRBV19; clone size: -; CDR3 DNA: TGTGCCAGTAGTTTGGGAGTCAATAATTCACCCCTCCACTTT; CDR3 protein: CASSLGVNNSPLHF
D gene: -; J gene: TRBJ1-6; V gene: TRBV10-3; clone size: -; CDR3 DNA: TGTGCCATCAGTGAGGTGTCGAATTCACCCCTCCACTTT; CDR3 protein: CAISEVSNSPLHF
D gene: TRBD1; J gene: TRBJ2-2; V gene: TRBV29-1; clone size: -; CDR3 DNA: TGCAGCGGCAGACAGGGGAACACCGGGGAGCTGTTTTTT; CDR3 protein: CSGRQGNTGELFF
D gene: TRBD1; J gene: TRBJ2-7; V gene: TRBV7-2; clone size: once; CDR3 DNA: TGTGCCAGCAGCCTAATGGGGGGTGACAGGGGCCACGAGCAGTACTTC; CDR3 protein: CASSLMGGDRGHEQYF
D gene: -; J gene: TRBJ2-2; V gene: TRBV11-3; clone size: -; CDR3 DNA: TGTGCCAGCAGCTTTGGAGAGACCGGGGAGCTGTTTTTT; CDR3 protein: CASSFGETGELFF
D gene: -; J gene: TRBJ2-1; V gene: TRBV11-3; clone size: -; CDR3 DNA: TGTGCCAGCAGCTTGGGGGGATACAATGAGCAGTTCTTC; CDR3 protein: CASSLGGYNEQFF
D gene: -; J gene: TRBJ2-7; V gene: TRBV10-3; clone size: once; CDR3 DNA: TGTGCCATCAGTGAGGGTAACAGGGCACACGAGCAGTACTTC; CDR3 protein: CAISEGNRAHEQYF
D gene: TRBD2; J gene: TRBJ2-6; V gene: TRBV18; clone size: -; CDR3 DNA: TGTGCCAGCTCACGTCAGGCTAGCGGGGGATCCCACTCTGGGGCCAACGTCCTGACTTTC; CDR3 protein: CASSRQASGGSHSGANVLTF
D gene: -; J gene: TRBJ2-5; V gene: TRBV15; clone size: -; CDR3 DNA: TGTGCCACCAGCACAGGGATCCAAGAGACCCAGTACTTC; CDR3 protein: CATSTGIQETQYF
D gene: -; J gene: TRBJ2-1; V gene: TRBV3-1/TRBV3-2; clone size: once; CDR3 DNA: TGTGCCAGCAGCCAAGTCCAGGCTGAGCAGTTCTTC; CDR3 protein: CASSQVQAEQFF
D gene: -; J gene: TRBJ1-6; V gene: TRBV5-1; clone size: many; CDR3 DNA: TGCGCCAGCAGCGGGCAGGGGAATTCACCCCTCCACTTT; CDR3 protein: CASSGQGNSPLHF
D gene: -; J gene: TRBJ1-6; V gene: TRBV28; clone size: -; CDR3 DNA: TGTGCCAGCAGTTTTGGGCAGAAAAATTCACCCCTCCACTTT; CDR3 protein: CASSFGQKNSPLHF